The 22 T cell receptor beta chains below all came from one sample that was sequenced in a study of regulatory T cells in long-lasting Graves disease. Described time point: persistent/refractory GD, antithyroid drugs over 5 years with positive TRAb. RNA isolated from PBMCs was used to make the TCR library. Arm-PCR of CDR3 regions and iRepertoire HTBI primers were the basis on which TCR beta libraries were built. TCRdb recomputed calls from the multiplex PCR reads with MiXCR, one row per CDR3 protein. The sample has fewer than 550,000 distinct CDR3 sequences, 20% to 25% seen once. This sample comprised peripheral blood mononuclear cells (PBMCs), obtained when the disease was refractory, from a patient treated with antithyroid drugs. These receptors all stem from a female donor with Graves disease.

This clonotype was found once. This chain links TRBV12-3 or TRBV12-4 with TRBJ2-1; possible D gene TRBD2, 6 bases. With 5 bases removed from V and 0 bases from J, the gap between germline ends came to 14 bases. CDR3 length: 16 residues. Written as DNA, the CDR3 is TGTGCCAGCAGTCCGGGGGACTTCAGCTCCTACAATGAGCAGTTCTTC. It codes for CASSPGDFSSYNEQFF.

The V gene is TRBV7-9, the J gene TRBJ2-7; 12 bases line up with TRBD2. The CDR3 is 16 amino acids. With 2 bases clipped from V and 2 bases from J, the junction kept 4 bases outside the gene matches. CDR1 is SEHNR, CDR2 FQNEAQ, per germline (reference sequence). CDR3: CASSLLTSGRPYEQYF. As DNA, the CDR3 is TGTGCCAGCAGCTTACTGACTAGCGGGAGACCCTACGAGCAGTACTTC.

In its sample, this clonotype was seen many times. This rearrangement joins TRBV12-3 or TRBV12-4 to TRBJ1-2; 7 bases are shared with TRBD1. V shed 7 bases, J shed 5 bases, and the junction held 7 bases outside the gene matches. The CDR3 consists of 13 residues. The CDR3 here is CASTGGLWYGYTF. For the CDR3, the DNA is TGTGCCAGCACAGGGGGGTTATGGTATGGCTACACCTTC.

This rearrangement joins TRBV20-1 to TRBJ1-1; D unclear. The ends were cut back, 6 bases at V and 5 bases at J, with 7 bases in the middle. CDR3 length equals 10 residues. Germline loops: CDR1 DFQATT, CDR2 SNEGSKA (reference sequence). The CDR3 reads CSAPDTEAFF. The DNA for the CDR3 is TGCAGTGCCCCGGATACTGAAGCTTTCTTT.

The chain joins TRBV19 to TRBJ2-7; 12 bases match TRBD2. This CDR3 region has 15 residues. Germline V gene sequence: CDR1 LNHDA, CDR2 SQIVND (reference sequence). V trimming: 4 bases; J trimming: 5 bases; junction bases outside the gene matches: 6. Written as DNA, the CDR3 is TGTGCCAGTAGTAACCTAGCGGGAGGGGGTCACGAGCAGTACTTC. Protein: CASSNLAGGGHEQYF.

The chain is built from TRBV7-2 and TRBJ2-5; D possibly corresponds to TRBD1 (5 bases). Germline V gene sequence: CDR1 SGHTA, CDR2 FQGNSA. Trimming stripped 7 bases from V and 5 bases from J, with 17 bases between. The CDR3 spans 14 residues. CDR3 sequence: CASNSAGAGETQYF. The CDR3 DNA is TGTGCCAGCAACTCTGCTGGGGCCGGGGAGACCCAGTACTTC.

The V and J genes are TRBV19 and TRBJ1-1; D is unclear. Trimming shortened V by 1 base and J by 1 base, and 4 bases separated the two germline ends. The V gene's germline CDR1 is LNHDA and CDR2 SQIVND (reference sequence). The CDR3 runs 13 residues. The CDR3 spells CASSIGANTEAFF. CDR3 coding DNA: TGTGCCAGTAGTATAGGGGCGAACACTGAAGCTTTCTTT. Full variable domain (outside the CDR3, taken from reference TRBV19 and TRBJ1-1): DGGITQSPKYLFRKEGQNVTLSCEQNLNHDAMYWYRQDPGQGLRLIYYSQIVNDFQKGDIAEGYSVSREKKESFPLTVTSAQKNPTAFYLCASSIGANTEAFFGQGTRLTVV.

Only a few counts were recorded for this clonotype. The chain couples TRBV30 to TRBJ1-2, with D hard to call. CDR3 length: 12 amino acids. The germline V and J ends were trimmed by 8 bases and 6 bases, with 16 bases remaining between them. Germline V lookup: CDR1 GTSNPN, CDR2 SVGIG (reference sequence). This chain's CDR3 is CAADQAWDGYTF. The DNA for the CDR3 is TGTGCCGCCGACCAGGCTTGGGATGGCTACACCTTC.

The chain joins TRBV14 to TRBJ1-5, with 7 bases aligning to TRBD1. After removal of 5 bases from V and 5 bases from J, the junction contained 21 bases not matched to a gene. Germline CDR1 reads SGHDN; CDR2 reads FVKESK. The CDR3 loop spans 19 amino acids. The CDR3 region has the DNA TGTGCCAGCAGCTCAAGGATGTCTAAGACAGGGATTGTCGATCAGCCCCAGCATTTT. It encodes CASSSRMSKTGIVDQPQHF.

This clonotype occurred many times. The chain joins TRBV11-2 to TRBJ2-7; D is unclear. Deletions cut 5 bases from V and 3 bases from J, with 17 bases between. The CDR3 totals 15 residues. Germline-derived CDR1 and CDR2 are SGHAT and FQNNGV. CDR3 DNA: TGTGCCAGCAGCCCCGTAGCCGACGGATACTACGAGCAGTACTTC. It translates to CASSPVADGYYEQYF. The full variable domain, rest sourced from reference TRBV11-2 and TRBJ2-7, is EAGVAQSPRYKIIEKRQSVAFWCNPISGHATLYWYQQILGQGPKLLIQFQNNGVVDDSQLPKDRFSAERLKGVDSTLKIQPAKLEDSAVYLCASSPVADGYYEQYFGPGTRLTVT.

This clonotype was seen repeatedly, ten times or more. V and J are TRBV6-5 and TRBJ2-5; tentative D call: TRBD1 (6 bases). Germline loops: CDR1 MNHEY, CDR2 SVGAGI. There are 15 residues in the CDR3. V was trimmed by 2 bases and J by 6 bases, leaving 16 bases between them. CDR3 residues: CASSYGSSGAQTQYF. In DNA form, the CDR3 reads TGTGCCAGCAGTTACGGGTCTTCAGGGGCGCAGACCCAGTACTTC.

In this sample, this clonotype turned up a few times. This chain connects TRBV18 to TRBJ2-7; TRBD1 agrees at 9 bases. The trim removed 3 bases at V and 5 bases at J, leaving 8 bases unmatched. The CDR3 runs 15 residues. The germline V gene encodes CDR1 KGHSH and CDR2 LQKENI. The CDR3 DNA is TGTGCCAGCTCACCCCCAACAGGGGGCTCGGACGAGCAGTACTTC. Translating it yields CASSPPTGGSDEQYF.

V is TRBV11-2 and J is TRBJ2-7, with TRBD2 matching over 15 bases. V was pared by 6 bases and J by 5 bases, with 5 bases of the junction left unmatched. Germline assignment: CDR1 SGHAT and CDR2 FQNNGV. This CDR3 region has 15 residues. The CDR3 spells CASRGLAGGRNEQYF. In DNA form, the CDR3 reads TGTGCCAGCAGAGGACTAGCGGGGGGGCGTAACGAGCAGTACTTC.

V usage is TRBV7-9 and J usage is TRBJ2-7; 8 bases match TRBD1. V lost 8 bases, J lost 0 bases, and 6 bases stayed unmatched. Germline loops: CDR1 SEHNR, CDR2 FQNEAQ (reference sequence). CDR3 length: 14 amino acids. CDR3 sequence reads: CASCIQGDSYEQYF. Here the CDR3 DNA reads TGTGCCAGCTGTATACAGGGGGACTCCTACGAGCAGTACTTC.

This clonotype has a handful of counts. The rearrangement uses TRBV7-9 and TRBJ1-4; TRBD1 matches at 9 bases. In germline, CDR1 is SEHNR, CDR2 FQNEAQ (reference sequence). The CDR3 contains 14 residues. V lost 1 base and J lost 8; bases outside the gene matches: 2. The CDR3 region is CASSLGTGEEKLFF. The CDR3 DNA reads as TGTGCCAGCAGCTTAGGGACAGGGGAAGAAAAACTGTTTTTT.

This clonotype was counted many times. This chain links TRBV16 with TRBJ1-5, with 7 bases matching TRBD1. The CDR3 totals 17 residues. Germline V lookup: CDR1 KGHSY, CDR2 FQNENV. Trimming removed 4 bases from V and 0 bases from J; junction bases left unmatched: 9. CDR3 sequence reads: CASSPSGDSYSNQPQHF. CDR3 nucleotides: TGTGCCAGCAGCCCCTCGGGGGACAGTTATAGCAATCAGCCCCAGCATTTT.

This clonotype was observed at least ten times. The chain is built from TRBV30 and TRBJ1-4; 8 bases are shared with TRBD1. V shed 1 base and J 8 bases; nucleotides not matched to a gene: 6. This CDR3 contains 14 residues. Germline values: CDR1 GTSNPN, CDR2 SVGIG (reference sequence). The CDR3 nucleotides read TGTGCCTGGAGTGCCGGACAGGGAGTGGAAAAACTGTTTTTT. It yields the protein CAWSAGQGVEKLFF. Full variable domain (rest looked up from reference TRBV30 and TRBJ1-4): SQTIHQWPATLVQPVGSPLSLECTVEGTSNPNLYWYRQAAGRGLQLLFYSVGIGQISSEVPQNLSASRPQDRQFILSSKKLLLSDSGFYLCAWSAGQGVEKLFFGSGTQLSVL.

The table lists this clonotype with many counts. The CDR3 DNA reads as TGTGCCATCAGTGAGTCTAGCAATCAGCCCCAGCATTTT. Its translation is CAISESSNQPQHF. The V and J genes are TRBV10-3 and TRBJ1-5; no definite D call. CDR3 length: 13 residues. The V gene lost 0 bases and the J gene lost 0 bases, with 0 bases spanning the gap. Germline CDR1 and CDR2: ENHRY and SYGVKD.

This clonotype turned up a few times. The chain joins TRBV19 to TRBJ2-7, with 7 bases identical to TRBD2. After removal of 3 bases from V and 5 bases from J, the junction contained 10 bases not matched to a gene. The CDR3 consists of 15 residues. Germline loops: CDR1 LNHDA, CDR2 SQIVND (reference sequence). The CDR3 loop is CASSISGGRSHEQYF. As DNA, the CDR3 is TGTGCCAGTAGTATTTCCGGCGGGAGAAGCCACGAGCAGTACTTC.

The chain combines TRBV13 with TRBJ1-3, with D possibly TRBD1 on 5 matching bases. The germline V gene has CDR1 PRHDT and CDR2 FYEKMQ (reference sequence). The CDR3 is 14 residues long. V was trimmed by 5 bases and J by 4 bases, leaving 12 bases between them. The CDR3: CASSPRGVGNTIYF. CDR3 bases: TGTGCCAGCAGCCCTCGGGGGGTCGGAAACACCATATATTTT.

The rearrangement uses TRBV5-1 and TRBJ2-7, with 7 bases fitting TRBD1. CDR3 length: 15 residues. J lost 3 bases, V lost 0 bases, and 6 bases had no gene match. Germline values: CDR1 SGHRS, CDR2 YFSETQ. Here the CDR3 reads CASSLDGQVYYEQYF. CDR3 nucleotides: TGCGCCAGCAGCTTGGACGGACAGGTTTACTACGAGCAGTACTTC. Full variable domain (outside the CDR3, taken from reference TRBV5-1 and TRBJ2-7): KAGVTQTPRYLIKTRGQQVTLSCSPISGHRSVSWYQQTPGQGLQFLFEYFSETQRNKGNFPGRFSGRQFSNSRSEMNVSTLELGDSALYLCASSLDGQVYYEQYFGPGTRLTVT.

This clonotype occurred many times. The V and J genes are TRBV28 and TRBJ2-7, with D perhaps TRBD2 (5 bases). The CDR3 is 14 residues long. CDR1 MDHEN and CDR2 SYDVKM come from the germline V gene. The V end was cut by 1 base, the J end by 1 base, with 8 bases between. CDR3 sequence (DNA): TGTGCCAGCAGTTTATACTCGGGGTCCTACGAGCAGTACTTC. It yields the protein CASSLYSGSYEQYF.